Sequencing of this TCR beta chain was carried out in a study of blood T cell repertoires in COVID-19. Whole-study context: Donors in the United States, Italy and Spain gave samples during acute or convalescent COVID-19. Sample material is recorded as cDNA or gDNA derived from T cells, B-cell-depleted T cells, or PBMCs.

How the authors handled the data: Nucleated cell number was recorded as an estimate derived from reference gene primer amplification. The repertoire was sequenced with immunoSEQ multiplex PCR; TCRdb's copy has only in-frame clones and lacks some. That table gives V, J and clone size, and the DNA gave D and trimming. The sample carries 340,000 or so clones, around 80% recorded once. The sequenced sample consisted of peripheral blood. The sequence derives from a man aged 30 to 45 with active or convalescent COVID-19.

The chain's CDR3 is CASSESAGMNEQFF. The CDR3 nucleotides are TGTGCCAGCAGTGAATCGGCAGGGATGAATGAGCAGTTCTTC. This sequence joins TRBV25-1 and TRBJ2-1; D is possibly TRBD1 (5 bases). CDR1 and CDR2 (germline): MGHDK, SYGVNS. The ends were cut back, 1 base at V and 7 bases at J, with 11 bases in the middle. The CDR3 contains 14 residues.